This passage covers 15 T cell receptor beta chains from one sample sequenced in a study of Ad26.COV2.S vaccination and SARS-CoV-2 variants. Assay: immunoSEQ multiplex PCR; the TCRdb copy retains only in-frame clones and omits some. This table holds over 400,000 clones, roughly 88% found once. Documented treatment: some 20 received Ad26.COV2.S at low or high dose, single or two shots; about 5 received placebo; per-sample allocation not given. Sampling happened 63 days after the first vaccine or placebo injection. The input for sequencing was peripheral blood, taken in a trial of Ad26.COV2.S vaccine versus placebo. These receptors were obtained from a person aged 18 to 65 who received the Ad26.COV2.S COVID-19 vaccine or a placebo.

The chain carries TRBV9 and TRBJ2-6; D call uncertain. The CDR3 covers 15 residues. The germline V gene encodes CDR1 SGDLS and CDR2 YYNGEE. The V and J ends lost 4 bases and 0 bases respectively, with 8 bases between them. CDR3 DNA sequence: TGTGCCAGCAGCCGGTGGGACTCTGGGGCCAACGTCCTGACTTTC. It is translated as CASSRWDSGANVLTF.

As DNA, the CDR3 is TGCGCCAGCAGCGTGCAGGGGGCTGGGTCCTACGAGCAGTACTTC. Translating it yields CASSVQGAGSYEQYF. The chain combines TRBV5-1 with TRBJ2-7; 8 bases fit TRBD1. Looked up from germline, CDR1 is SGHRS and CDR2 is YFSETQ. The CDR3 length is 15 residues. Germline trimming cut 4 bases from V and 1 base from J; bases unmatched to any gene: 7.

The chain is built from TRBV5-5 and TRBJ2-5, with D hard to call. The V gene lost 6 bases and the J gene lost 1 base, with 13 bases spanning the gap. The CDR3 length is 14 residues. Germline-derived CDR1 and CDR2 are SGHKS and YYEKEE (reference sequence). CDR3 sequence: CASTKLALQETQYF. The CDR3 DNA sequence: TGTGCCAGCACCAAACTGGCCCTCCAAGAGACCCAGTACTTC.

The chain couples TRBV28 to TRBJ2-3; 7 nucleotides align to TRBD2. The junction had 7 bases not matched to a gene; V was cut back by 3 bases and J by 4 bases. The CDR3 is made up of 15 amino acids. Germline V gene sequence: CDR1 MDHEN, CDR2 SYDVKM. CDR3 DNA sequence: TGTGCCAGCAGTTTTCGGGGGGAGATTGCAGATACGCAGTATTTT. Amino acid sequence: CASSFRGEIADTQYF.

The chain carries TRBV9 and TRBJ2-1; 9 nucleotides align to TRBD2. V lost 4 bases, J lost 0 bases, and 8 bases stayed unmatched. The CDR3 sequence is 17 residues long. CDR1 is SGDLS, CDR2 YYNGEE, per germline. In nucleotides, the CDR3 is TGTGCCAGCAGCTTGGATGATAGCGGGAGCTCCTACAATGAGCAGTTCTTC. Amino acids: CASSLDDSGSSYNEQFF.

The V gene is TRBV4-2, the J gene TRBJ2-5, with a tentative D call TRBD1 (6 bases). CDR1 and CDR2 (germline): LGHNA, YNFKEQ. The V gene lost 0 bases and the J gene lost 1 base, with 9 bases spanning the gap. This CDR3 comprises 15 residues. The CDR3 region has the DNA TGTGCCAGCAGCCAAGATTGGGGGCCCCAAGAGACCCAGTACTTC. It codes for CASSQDWGPQETQYF.

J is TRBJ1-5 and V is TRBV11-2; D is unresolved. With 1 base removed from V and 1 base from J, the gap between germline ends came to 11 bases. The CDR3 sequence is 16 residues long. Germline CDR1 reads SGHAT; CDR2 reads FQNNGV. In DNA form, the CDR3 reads TGTGCCAGCAGCTTAGGGGCGGAGGAGAGCAATCAGCCCCAGCATTTT. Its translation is CASSLGAEESNQPQHF.

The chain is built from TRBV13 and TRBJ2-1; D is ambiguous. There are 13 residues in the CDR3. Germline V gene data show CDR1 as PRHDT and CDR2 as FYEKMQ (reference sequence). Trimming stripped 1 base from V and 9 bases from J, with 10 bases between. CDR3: CASSLVRSGEQFF. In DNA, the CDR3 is TGTGCCAGCAGCTTAGTCCGGTCGGGTGAGCAGTTCTTC.

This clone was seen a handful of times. Written as DNA, the CDR3 is TGTGCCAGCAGCTTGGTAGGCGGGAGCGGGGAGCTGTTTTTT. It codes for CASSLVGGSGELFF. The chain is built from TRBV5-4 and TRBJ2-2, with TRBD2 identical over 7 bases. After removal of 0 bases from V and 7 bases from J, the junction contained 3 bases not matched to a gene. The CDR3 is 14 residues long. The germline V gene has CDR1 SGHNT and CDR2 YYREEE (reference sequence).

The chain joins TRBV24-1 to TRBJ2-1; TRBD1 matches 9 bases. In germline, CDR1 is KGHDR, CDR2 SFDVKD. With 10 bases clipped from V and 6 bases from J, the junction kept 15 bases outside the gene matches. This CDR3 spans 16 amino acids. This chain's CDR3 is CATSARRDRDFNEQFF. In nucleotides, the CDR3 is TGTGCCACGAGCGCACGCCGGGACAGGGACTTCAATGAGCAGTTCTTC.

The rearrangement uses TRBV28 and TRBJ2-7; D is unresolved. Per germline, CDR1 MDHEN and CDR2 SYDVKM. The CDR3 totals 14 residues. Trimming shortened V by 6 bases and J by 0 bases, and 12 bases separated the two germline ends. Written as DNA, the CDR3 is TGTGCCAGCAGGGGCCACGGGCCCTCCTACGAGCAGTACTTC. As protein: CASRGHGPSYEQYF.

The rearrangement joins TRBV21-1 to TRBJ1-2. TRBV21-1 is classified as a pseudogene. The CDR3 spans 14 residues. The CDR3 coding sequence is TGTGCCAGCAGCAAATGGGGGTGTACCTATGGCTACACCTTC. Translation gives CASSKWGCTYGYTF.

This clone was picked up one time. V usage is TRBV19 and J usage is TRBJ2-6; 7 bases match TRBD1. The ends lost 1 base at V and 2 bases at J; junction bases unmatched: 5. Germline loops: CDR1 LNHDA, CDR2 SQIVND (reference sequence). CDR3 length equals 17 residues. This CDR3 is CASSIVGQEAGANVLTF. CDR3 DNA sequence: TGTGCCAGTAGTATAGTAGGACAGGAGGCTGGGGCCAACGTCCTGACTTTC.

This CDR3 is CASSFIRGYVGSYEQYF. The DNA for the CDR3 is TGTGCCAGCAGCTTTATTAGGGGTTACGTAGGCTCCTACGAGCAGTACTTC. The chain carries TRBV5-4 and TRBJ2-7; tentatively, D is TRBD1 (5 bases). This CDR3 is built from 17 residues. Per the germline V gene, CDR1 is SGHNT and CDR2 is YYREEE (reference sequence). Trimming shortened V by 2 bases and J by 0 bases, and 18 bases separated the two germline ends.

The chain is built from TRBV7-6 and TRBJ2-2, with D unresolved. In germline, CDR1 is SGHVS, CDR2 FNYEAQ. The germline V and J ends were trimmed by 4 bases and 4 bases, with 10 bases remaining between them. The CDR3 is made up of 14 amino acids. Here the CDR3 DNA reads TGTGCCAGCAGCTCCGGGTACGCCACCGGGGAGCTGTTTTTT. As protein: CASSSGYATGELFF.